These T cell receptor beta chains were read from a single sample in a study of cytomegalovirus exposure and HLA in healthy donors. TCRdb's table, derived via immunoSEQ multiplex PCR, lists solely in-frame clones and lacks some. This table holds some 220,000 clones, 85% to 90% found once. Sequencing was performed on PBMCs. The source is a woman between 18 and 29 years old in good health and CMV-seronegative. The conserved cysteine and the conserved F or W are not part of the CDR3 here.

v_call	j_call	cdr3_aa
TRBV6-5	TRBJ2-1	ASTKGDSWDEQF
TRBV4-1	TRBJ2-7	ASSQEQGPYEQY
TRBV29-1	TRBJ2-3	SVVVGGSLPDTQY
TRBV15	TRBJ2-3	ATSSGQGVGGTDTQY
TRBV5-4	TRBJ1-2	ASRDGTGYGYT
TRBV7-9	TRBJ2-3	ASSYPRGADTQY
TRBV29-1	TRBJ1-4	SVEDRGHDEKLF
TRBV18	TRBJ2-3	ASSPQGGIADTQY
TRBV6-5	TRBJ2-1	ASSYRGPVVEQF
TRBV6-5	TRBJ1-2	ASSYRTGYYGYT
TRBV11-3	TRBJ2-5	ASSFVSRGFQETQY
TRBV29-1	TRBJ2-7	SVGGDRGFGEQY
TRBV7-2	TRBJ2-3	AGRGGGTDTQY
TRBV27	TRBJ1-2	ASRRGGDPYGYT
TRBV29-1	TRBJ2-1	SVRTSGRASEQF